A selection of T cell receptor beta chains follows, all from one sample in a study of shared clonotypes between healthy human individuals. This table comes from immunoSEQ multiplex PCR, and its TCRdb copy is limited to in-frame clones, with some not included. This sample has 600,000 to 750,000 clones; 55% to 75% occur once, and the top ten carry under 2%. The source material was memory CD4+ T cells sorted from blood. These receptors all come from a woman in her 30s in good health. Each CDR3 is given with its conserved first and last residue. Each record gives: J gene, clone size, D gene, CDR3 length, V gene, CDR3 DNA, CDR3 protein. The D gene is left open where the match is weak. Expanded clones are given a class, and other clones once, few, many or no size at all.

>TRBJ2-2|-|-|15|TRBV19
TGTGCCACCAAAATGGCTAGCGTTAACACCGGGGAGCTGTTTTTT
CATKMASVNTGELFF
>TRBJ2-7|once|TRBD2|15|TRBV19
TGTGCCAGTAGTACCCAAAGCGGGAGATTTTACGAGCAGTACTTC
CASSTQSGRFYEQYF
>TRBJ1-4|many|TRBD1|16|TRBV6-6
TGTGCCAGCAGTTACTCGAGGGGACAGGGGTATGAAAAACTGTTTTTT
CASSYSRGQGYEKLFF
>TRBJ1-4|few|-|15|TRBV11-2
TGTGCCAGCAGCTTACAACAGGCACCCAATGAAAAACTGTTTTTT
CASSLQQAPNEKLFF
>TRBJ2-3|-|-|16|TRBV18
TGTGCCAGCTCACCACTTAAACAGGGAGTCACAGATACGCAGTATTTT
CASSPLKQGVTDTQYF
>TRBJ2-2|-|-|14|TRBV6-4
TGTGCCAGCAGCCTACAGGAGAACACCGGGGAGCTGTTTTTT
CASSLQENTGELFF
>TRBJ2-1|-|TRBD1|14|TRBV7-2
TGTGCCAGCAGCTTAAACAGGGGGCGAAATGAGCAGTTCTTC
CASSLNRGRNEQFF
>TRBJ2-6|-|TRBD1|15|TRBV5-1
TGCGCCAGCAGGCGAGACAGGGGTGGGGCCAACGTCCTGACTTTC
CASRRDRGGANVLTF
>TRBJ2-1|few|-|17|TRBV18
TGTGCCAGCTCACCACTCGCTCCGCAGAGAGGACTCAATGAGCAGTTCTTC
CASSPLAPQRGLNEQFF
>TRBJ1-4|-|-|17|TRBV15
TGTGCCACCAGCGGGACGTGGACGGGTGCAACTAATGAAAAACTGTTTTTT
CATSGTWTGATNEKLFF
>TRBJ1-6|-|-|16|TRBV9
TGTGCCAGCAGCGGACCCGGGACATCCTATAATTCACCCCTCCACTTT
CASSGPGTSYNSPLHF
>TRBJ2-2|-|TRBD2|16|TRBV6-5
TGTGCCAGCAGTTACCTACTAGCGGGAAACACCGGGGAGCTGTTTTTT
CASSYLLAGNTGELFF
>TRBJ2-5|-|TRBD2|15|TRBV5-1
TGCGCCAGCAGCTTGGGGACTAGCGTTCAAGAGACCCAGTACTTC
CASSLGTSVQETQYF
>TRBJ2-5|-|-|14|TRBV12-1
TGTGCCAGCAGCTTTCGCCGCGGGGGGGAGACCCAGTACTTC
CASSFRRGGETQYF
>TRBJ2-7|-|TRBD2|18|TRBV7-2
TGTGCCAGCAGCAAAAATAGCCTAGCGGGAGTGGTAATCGACGAGCAGTACTTC
CASSKNSLAGVVIDEQYF
>TRBJ2-1|-|TRBD2|17|TRBV5-1
TGCGCCAGCAGCCGTGGGGTAGCGGGAGAAACTTGGTATGAGCAGTTCTTC
CASSRGVAGETWYEQFF
>TRBJ1-6|once|-|14|TRBV9
TGTGCCAGCAGCCTCCGGGACTATAATTCACCCCTCCACTTT
CASSLRDYNSPLHF
>TRBJ2-3|-|-|17|TRBV7-5
TGTGTCAGAAGCGTCACCCTGAGGGCCCCATCAGCGGATACGCAGTATTTT
CVRSVTLRAPSADTQYF
>TRBJ2-5|-|TRBD2|16|TRBV15
TGTGCCACCAGCAGCTACCTGACTAGCGGGAGAGAGACCCAGTACTTC
CATSSYLTSGRETQYF
>TRBJ2-7|-|-|15|TRBV5-1
TGCGCCAGCAGGGCGAGAGGATCGCCGACTAGGGAGCAGTACTTC
CASRARGSPTREQYF
>TRBJ1-2|-|-|15|TRBV28
TGTGCCACCGAGTATAGGGGGGCGAGAAACTATGGCTACACCTTC
CATEYRGARNYGYTF
>TRBJ2-1|once|TRBD2|16|TRBV9
TGTGCCAGCAGCGTAGCCACTAGCGGGAGTTCTCATGAGCAGTTCTTC
CASSVATSGSSHEQFF
>TRBJ2-1|-|TRBD2|13|TRBV27
TGTGCCAGCAGTTTATATGAGCGGGAGACCCAGTTCTTC
CASSLYERETQFF
>TRBJ2-7|-|-|15|TRBV11-2
TGTGCCAGCAGCCAGCGGACCGGAGGTCTCTACGAGCAGTACTTC
CASSQRTGGLYEQYF
>TRBJ1-5|few|-|13|TRBV5-1
TGCGCCATCCTCACTCCACGGGGGCAGCCCCAGCATTTT
CAILTPRGQPQHF
>TRBJ1-2|many|TRBD1|14|TRBV6-6
TGTGCCAGCAGTTACCAGGGACAGGGTTATGGCTACACCTTC
CASSYQGQGYGYTF
>TRBJ2-3|once|-|15|TRBV14
TGTGCCAGCAGCCAGCGGGCAGGGAGCACAGATACGCAGTATTTT
CASSQRAGSTDTQYF
>TRBJ2-5|-|-|14|TRBV18
TGTGCCAGCTCAGCCCAGGGGGGTGAAGAGACCCAGTACTTC
CASSAQGGEETQYF
>TRBJ2-5|few|-|14|TRBV7-2
TGTGCCAGCAGCTGGGAACTAGTGGGGGAGACCCAGTACTTC
CASSWELVGETQYF
>TRBJ1-4|-|-|14|TRBV19
TGTGCCAGTAGTGGACGGAGACTGTATGAAAAACTGTTTTTT
CASSGRRLYEKLFF
>TRBJ2-7|-|TRBD1|13|TRBV13
TGTGCCAGCAGTTCGGGACAGACCTACGAGCAGTACTTC
CASSSGQTYEQYF
>TRBJ2-6|few|TRBD1|16|TRBV2
TGTGCCAGCCGACAGGGGTGGAGCTCTGGGGCCAACGTCCTGACTTTC
CASRQGWSSGANVLTF
>TRBJ1-2|-|TRBD1|11|TRBV28
TGTGCCAGCAGTTCGACAGGGTCGATAACCTTC
CASSSTGSITF
>TRBJ2-7|-|-|16|TRBV10-2
TGCGCCAGAGGTAGGGGGGCTTCTGTTCCCCCCTACGAGCAGTACTTC
CARGRGASVPPYEQYF
>TRBJ2-1|once|-|14|TRBV7-9
TGTGCCAGCAGCTTGTCGGACTCGCTGGATGAGCAGTTCTTC
CASSLSDSLDEQFF
>TRBJ2-5|-|-|13|TRBV19
TGTGCCAGTAGCAACCCGGGGCCCGGGACCCAGTACTTC
CASSNPGPGTQYF
>TRBJ1-1|-|-|12|TRBV7-2
TGTGCCAGCAGGGACAATTCGGAGGTAGCTTTCTTT
CASRDNSEVAFF
>TRBJ2-7|-|-|13|TRBV6-5
TGTGCCAGCAAGGGGACTGACTTCTACGAGCAGTACTTC
CASKGTDFYEQYF
>TRBJ2-3|-|TRBD1|15|TRBV7-6
TGTGCCAGCAGCCGAAACAGGGGAAGCACAGATACGCAGTATTTT
CASSRNRGSTDTQYF
>TRBJ2-6|-|-|19|TRBV5-1
TGCGCCAGCAGCTTGAGGACACCAGATAGGGTGTCTGGGGCCAACGTCCTGACTTTC
CASSLRTPDRVSGANVLTF
>TRBJ1-3|-|-|15|TRBV6-5
TGTGCCAGCAGCCCCCTACTTTCCTCTGGAAACACCATATATTTT
CASSPLLSSGNTIYF
>TRBJ1-1|-|-|13|TRBV10-3
TGTGCCATCAGTGGGGGACAGAACACTGAAGCTTTCTTT
CAISGGQNTEAFF
>TRBJ2-2|-|-|15|TRBV7-3
TGTGCCAGCAGCCTCCCGGCAGGGAACACCGGGGAGCTGTTTTTT
CASSLPAGNTGELFF
>TRBJ1-1|-|-|19|TRBV7-8
TGTGCCAGCAGCTTAGACCGCGGGAGGCGTTTCAACATGAACACTGAAGCTTTCTTT
CASSLDRGRRFNMNTEAFF
>TRBJ2-5|-|-|14|TRBV4-1
TGCGCCAGCAGCCAAGTAGGGGCGCAAGAGACCCAGTACTTC
CASSQVGAQETQYF
>TRBJ2-1|-|-|13|TRBV19
TGTGCCAGTACCATCTCACAGGGCTATGAGCAGTTCTTC
CASTISQGYEQFF
>TRBJ2-1|-|-|15|TRBV18
TGTGCCAGCTCGTCTCTGGCGGGATCATACAATGAGCAGTTCTTC
CASSSLAGSYNEQFF
>TRBJ2-3|-|-|12|TRBV2
TGTGCCAGCAGTGAAGAGGGGGTAACGCAGTATTTT
CASSEEGVTQYF
>TRBJ1-5|-|-|16|TRBV7-8
TGTGCCAGCAGCTTAGTCCCTAGGGGGAGCAATCAGCCCCAGCATTTT
CASSLVPRGSNQPQHF
>TRBJ2-7|-|TRBD1|15|TRBV19
TGTGCCAGTAGTACCCCGGGACAGGGAGTCTACGAGCAGTACTTC
CASSTPGQGVYEQYF
>TRBJ2-7|-|TRBD1|15|TRBV5-8
TGTGCCAGCAGCGGGGCCGGGACAGGGACCTACGAGCAGTACTTC
CASSGAGTGTYEQYF
>TRBJ2-7|-|-|11|TRBV6-1
TGTGCCAGCAGTTCTGGGGACGAGCAGTACTTC
CASSSGDEQYF
>TRBJ1-5|few|-|13|TRBV19
TGTGCCAGCCGGACAGATAGCAATCAGCCCCAGCATTTT
CASRTDSNQPQHF
>TRBJ2-7|-|TRBD1|15|TRBV5-1
TGCGCCAGCAGCAAAAACAGGGGGAGCTCCTACGAGCAGTACTTC
CASSKNRGSSYEQYF
>TRBJ1-2|-|TRBD1|12|TRBV29-1
TGCAGCGTTGAGGGGGGACAGTTCGGCTACACCTTC
CSVEGGQFGYTF
>TRBJ1-2|many|TRBD1|15|TRBV11-2
TGTGCCAGCAGCTTCCTGGGACAGGGCATCTATGGCTACACCTTC
CASSFLGQGIYGYTF
>TRBJ2-1|-|TRBD1|16|TRBV28
TGTGCCAGCAGTTTGAGGGGGGCGGGACAGGGTAATGAGCAGTTCTTC
CASSLRGAGQGNEQFF
>TRBJ2-7|-|TRBD2|15|TRBV28
TGTGCCAGCAGCCCCCTTCGGGGGGGCAGCGGGGAGCAGTACTTC
CASSPLRGGSGEQYF
>TRBJ2-7|-|TRBD2|16|TRBV2
TGTGCCAGCAGTGAGTCGACTAGCGGGAGGGCCCACGAGCAGTACTTC
CASSESTSGRAHEQYF